The 30 T cell receptor beta chains below come from one sample, sequenced in a study of immune characterization of retroperitoneal liposarcoma. Each CDR3 protein gets one entry after TCRdb re-called the PCR reads with MiXCR. The data show about 10,000 distinct CDR3 sequences, roughly a third seen once. The material sequenced was tumor tissue. Receptors were obtained from a male donor with retroperitoneal liposarcoma.

This clonotype has only a few counts. The J gene is TRBJ2-1, the V gene TRBV6-1; a weak D match, TRBD2 (5 bases). CDR1 is MNHNS and CDR2 is SASEGT in the germline V gene. V was trimmed by 6 bases and J by 5 bases, leaving 11 bases between them. CDR3 length: 13 amino acids. The DNA for the CDR3 is TGTGCCAGCAGGGTTGACTACCACAATGAGCAGTTCTTC. This translates into CASRVDYHNEQFF.

This clonotype occurred many times. This chain uses TRBV6-1 with TRBJ1-6; D unclear. CDR3 size: 12 residues. Germline CDR1 reads MNHNS; CDR2 reads SASEGT. The ends were cut back, 3 bases at V and 8 bases at J, with 5 bases in the middle. The CDR3 is CASSDRYSPLHF. The CDR3 region has the DNA TGTGCCAGCAGTGACAGGTATTCACCCCTCCACTTT.

The chain carries TRBV7-2 and TRBJ1-3; 8 nucleotides line up with TRBD1. CDR1 is SGHTA and CDR2 is FQGNSA in the germline V gene. The CDR3 contains 15 residues. The trim removed 5 bases at V and 4 bases at J, leaving 7 bases unmatched. The CDR3 reads CASSPDRVDGNTIYF. DNA for the CDR3: TGTGCCAGCAGCCCGGACAGGGTGGACGGAAACACCATATATTTT.

The J gene is TRBJ2-1, the V gene TRBV6-6; D unresolved. Germline V lookup: CDR1 MNHNY, CDR2 SVGAGI (reference sequence). There are 13 residues in the CDR3. The V and J ends lost 10 bases and 1 base respectively, with 11 bases between them. CDR3 residues: CATCPGSYNEQFF. The CDR3 DNA reads as TGTGCCACCTGTCCTGGGTCCTACAATGAGCAGTTCTTC.

The V call is TRBV6-1, the J call TRBJ1-5; 12 nucleotides agree with TRBD1. Germline CDR1 is MNHNS and CDR2 is SASEGT. After removal of 4 bases from V and 6 bases from J, the junction contained 7 bases not matched to a gene. The CDR3 is made up of 16 amino acids. Here the CDR3 DNA reads TGTGCCAGCAGTGGCCGGGACAGGGGGCTTCGTCAGCCCCAGCATTTT. It encodes CASSGRDRGLRQPQHF.

Ten or more counts support this clonotype. The chain carries TRBV6-1 and TRBJ2-1; a possible D gene is TRBD2 (6 bases). TRBJ2-7 explains the end of the DNA better; the J call may be wrong. Germline V gene sequence: CDR1 MNHNS, CDR2 SASEGT. This CDR3 has 16 residues. The DNA of the CDR3 is TGTGCCAGCAGTGAAGCGCGCGGGGACCCCTACAATGAGCAGTACTTC. It codes for CASSEARGDPYNEQYF.

Sample share makes this clonotype medium-sized (0.01 to 0.1%). The V call is TRBV27, the J call TRBJ2-1; TRBD1 agrees at 7 bases. V lost 6 bases and J lost 7; bases outside the gene matches: 6. The germline gives CDR1 MNHEY, CDR2 SMNVEV (reference sequence). The CDR3 sequence is 13 residues long. The CDR3 loop is CASRTGATNEQFF. DNA of the CDR3: TGTGCCAGCAGAACAGGGGCCACTAATGAGCAGTTCTTC.

The V gene is TRBV6-6, the J gene TRBJ2-1; possibly TRBD2 for D (6 bases). CDR1 and CDR2 from the germline V gene are MNHNY and SVGAGI (reference sequence). The CDR3 is 16 amino acids. Trimming removed 5 bases at V and 8 bases at J, with 22 bases between. CDR3 sequence: CASSVLGGTQRDEQFF. DNA of the CDR3: TGTGCCAGCAGTGTGTTAGGTGGGACTCAGCGCGATGAGCAGTTCTTC.

By share, this clonotype counts as medium-sized. The chain has TRBV7-2 and TRBJ2-3; no firm D call. Germline loops: CDR1 SGHTA, CDR2 FQGNSA. V lost 4 bases, J lost 2 bases, and 10 bases lay in between. CDR3 size: 14 residues. The CDR3, as DNA: TGTGCCAGCAGCTCCCTGGGCACCACAGATACGCAGTATTTT. Its translation is CASSSLGTTDTQYF.

The chain joins TRBV6-8 to TRBJ2-1, with a weak D call TRBD2 (6 bases). The CDR3 has 14 residues. V lost 2 bases and J lost 7, with 12 bases in between. Germline V lookup: CDR1 MNHGY, CDR2 SAAAGT. This CDR3 reads CASSYPASGNEQFF. DNA for the CDR3: TGTGCCAGCAGTTACCCTGCGAGCGGGAATGAGCAGTTCTTC.

This clonotype was detected a few times. This chain joins TRBV11-2 and TRBJ2-1; 8 bases align to TRBD1. The last part of the DNA fits TRBJ2-7 better; the J call may be wrong. The length of the CDR3 is 14 residues. Germline values: CDR1 SGHAT, CDR2 FQNNGV. The CDR3 sequence is CASTLSQGGYEQYF. The CDR3 DNA reads TGTGCCAGCACCCTATCACAGGGGGGATACGAGCAGTACTTC.

The table lists this clonotype with many counts. J is TRBJ2-5 and V is TRBV6-1, with a weak D call TRBD1 (6 bases). CDR1 is MNHNS and CDR2 is SASEGT in the germline V gene. The CDR3 runs 15 residues. Trimming took 5 bases from V and 5 from J, leaving 18 bases between them. The CDR3 DNA reads TGTGCCAGCAGTCTCTACAGGGATGCATGGGAGACCCAGTACTTC. This gives the protein CASSLYRDAWETQYF.

The V call is TRBV6-1, the J call TRBJ2-1, with 7 positions matching TRBD2. The tail of the sequence fits TRBJ2-7 better, so the J call may be wrong. The germline V gene encodes CDR1 MNHNS and CDR2 SASEGT. CDR3 length: 16 residues. The CDR3: CASSEAWGGTVAEQYF. CDR3 coding DNA: TGTGCCAGCAGTGAAGCGTGGGGGGGAACCGTTGCCGAGCAGTACTTC.

This clonotype has a count of ten or more. CDR3 sequence (DNA): TGTGCCAGCAGGGCTGCGGATATATTGGAGACCCAGTTCTTC. Encoded protein: CASRAADILETQFF. The chain is built from TRBV7-2 and TRBJ2-1, with no clear D. Germline CDR1 is SGHTA and CDR2 is FQGNSA. The CDR3 sequence is 14 residues long. Trimming removed 6 bases from V and 13 bases from J, with 22 bases in between.

This chain links TRBV6-5 with TRBJ2-5; 9 positions agree with TRBD2. The CDR3 runs to 17 residues. Trimming removed 4 bases from V and 11 bases from J; junction bases left unmatched: 20. The germline V gene has CDR1 MNHEY and CDR2 SVGAGI. CDR3 residues: CASSSRRKLAGYNEQYF. In DNA form, the CDR3 reads TGTGCCAGCAGTTCCCGCCGGAAGCTAGCGGGGTACAATGAGCAGTACTTC.

The chain uses TRBV11-3 and TRBJ2-1; D is undetermined. Germline assignment: CDR1 SGHNT and CDR2 YENEEA. V gave up 2 bases and J gave up 10 bases, with 12 bases separating them. The CDR3 has 13 residues. The CDR3 reads CASSLTVAYEQFF. The CDR3 DNA reads as TGTGCCAGCAGCTTAACAGTGGCCTACGAGCAGTTCTTC.

This clonotype was counted between two and nine times. The chain links TRBV10-1 to TRBJ2-7, with D possibly being TRBD1 (6 bases). Germline V lookup: CDR1 WNHNN, CDR2 SYGVQD (reference sequence). The CDR3 has 11 amino acids. The V gene lost 6 bases and the J gene lost 3 bases, with 6 bases spanning the gap. Here the CDR3 DNA reads TGCGCCAGCAGCAGGGGCTACGAGCAGTACTTC. Protein product: CASSRGYEQYF.

This clonotype has more than one count but fewer than ten. The rearrangement joins TRBV11-2 to TRBJ2-4; D is unclear. The end of the DNA aligns better with TRBJ2-7, so the J call may be wrong. The CDR3 has 14 amino acids. CDR1 and CDR2 (germline): SGHAT, FQNNGV. The CDR3 spells CASSLMPDAYEQYF. CDR3 bases: TGTGCCAGCAGCTTAATGCCGGACGCCTACGAGCAGTACTTC.

This chain links TRBV6-1 with TRBJ2-1; TRBD2 matches 13 bases. Germline values: CDR1 MNHNS, CDR2 SASEGT. The V gene end was trimmed by 7 bases and the J gene end by 5 bases; junction bases not matched to a gene: 8. This CDR3 has 16 amino acids. The CDR3 reads CASNSPGLAGNNEQFF. The CDR3 region has the DNA TGTGCCAGCAACTCACCGGGACTAGCGGGAAACAATGAGCAGTTCTTC.

This clonotype was seen at least ten times. The chain joins TRBV12-3 or TRBV12-4 to TRBJ2-1; 10 bases match TRBD1. Trimming removed 10 bases from V and 8 bases from J; junction bases left unmatched: 14. The CDR3 loop spans 15 amino acids. The CDR3 loop reads CATTFGTGVSYEQFF. The CDR3 DNA reads as TGTGCCACCACCTTTGGGACAGGGGTATCTTATGAGCAGTTCTTC.

This clonotype has just one count. V is TRBV6-5 and J is TRBJ2-7; 9 positions agree with TRBD1. Matching the DNA end better, TRBJ2-1 makes the J call doubtful. CDR1 and CDR2 (germline): MNHEY, SVGAGI. The CDR3 has 16 amino acids. The CDR3 coding sequence is TGTGCCAGCGGAAAAACAGGGGGCGGAGGATTGAATGAGCAGTTCTTC. Translated: CASGKTGGGGLNEQFF.

This clonotype came up a few times. V usage is TRBV6-1 and J usage is TRBJ2-1; D might be TRBD2 (7 bases). Trimming pared 7 bases from V and 10 bases from J, leaving 26 bases between. The CDR3 consists of 16 residues. The V gene's germline CDR1 is MNHNS and CDR2 SASEGT. The CDR3 reads CASTPPGGSGSREQFF. As DNA, the CDR3 is TGTGCCAGCACCCCTCCGGGGGGCAGTGGGTCTCGCGAGCAGTTCTTC.

J is TRBJ1-4 and V is TRBV7-6; the match to TRBD1 covers 10 bases. V lost 5 bases to trimming and J lost 7 bases; unmatched junction nucleotides: 4. The CDR3 consists of 14 residues. Germline V CDR1 and CDR2: SGHVS, FNYEAQ. CDR3 region: CASSKTGGSEKLFF. In DNA form, the CDR3 reads TGTGCCAGCAGCAAGACAGGGGGCAGTGAAAAACTGTTTTTT.

This clonotype has just a few counts. For the CDR3, the DNA is TGTGCCAGCAGTTACTCGGGACTAGCGGGAGAGTTTGAGCAGTACTTC. It encodes CASSYSGLAGEFEQYF. The V gene is TRBV6-5, the J gene TRBJ2-1, with 14 bases identical to TRBD2. The J call may be mistaken, given a closer DNA end match to TRBJ2-7. Germline CDR1 and CDR2: MNHEY and SVGAGI. The CDR3 totals 16 residues.

The chain employs TRBV6-1 and TRBJ1-2; 9 nucleotides align to TRBD1. Trimming cost V 6 bases and J 6 bases; bases outside gene matches: 2. The CDR3 covers 12 residues. Germline CDR1 is MNHNS and CDR2 is SASEGT. For the CDR3, the DNA is TGTGCCAGCAGCCGGACAGGGGATGGCTACACCTTC. It is translated as CASSRTGDGYTF.

The V call is TRBV7-2, the J call TRBJ2-2; 8 positions match TRBD1. V was pared by 4 bases and J by 5 bases, with 12 bases of the junction left unmatched. This CDR3 spans 17 amino acids. Germline CDR1 is SGHTA and CDR2 is FQGNSA. CDR3 amino acids: CASSSPRTGIFTGELFF. In DNA form, the CDR3 reads TGTGCCAGCAGCTCCCCCCGGACAGGGATTTTTACCGGGGAGCTGTTTTTT.

V usage is TRBV6-5 and J usage is TRBJ2-2, with 8 bases that match TRBD2. Germline-derived CDR1 and CDR2 are MNHEY and SVGAGI. CDR3 length: 15 residues. V trimming: 6 bases; J trimming: 6 bases; junction bases outside the gene matches: 9. CDR3 amino acids: CASRATSGSAGELFF. DNA for the CDR3: TGTGCCAGCAGGGCAACAAGCGGGAGTGCCGGGGAGCTGTTTTTT.

The rearrangement joins TRBV6-1 to TRBJ2-5; 9 bases match TRBD2. Losses at the gene ends were 7 bases for V and 0 bases for J; bases not matched to a gene: 3. Germline lookup yields CDR1 MNHNS and CDR2 SASEGT. This CDR3 is built from 14 residues. CDR3 bases: TGTGCCAGCATGCGGGGGGGGTACCAAGAGACCCAGTACTTC. This translates into CASMRGGYQETQYF.

The rearrangement uses TRBV7-6 and TRBJ2-3; tentatively, D is TRBD1 (6 bases). The CDR3 runs to 13 residues. CDR1 is SGHVS, CDR2 FNYEAQ, per germline. Trimming shortened V by 5 bases and J by 4 bases, and 10 bases separated the two germline ends. The CDR3: CASSPDSPDTQYF. CDR3 nucleotides: TGTGCCAGCAGCCCGGACAGTCCAGATACGCAGTATTTT.

This clonotype ranks as large. The chain joins TRBV7-2 to TRBJ2-1; possibly TRBD1 for D (6 bases). The tail of the sequence fits TRBJ2-7 better, so the J call may be wrong. CDR1 is SGHTA and CDR2 is FQGNSA in the germline V gene. CDR3 length: 15 residues. CDR3 protein: CASSFFRTDSYEQYF. The CDR3 nucleotides read TGTGCCAGCAGCTTCTTCCGGACAGACTCCTACGAGCAGTACTTC.